Below are 21 T cell receptor beta chains sequenced from a single sample in a study of blood T cell repertoires in COVID-19. The table came from immunoSEQ multiplex PCR; TCRdb's copy has only in-frame clones and leaves some out. The repertoire holds fewer than 65,000 clones, roughly 87% seen once, with 10% in the top ten. The sample taken for sequencing was peripheral blood. Receptor source: a human donor with acute or convalescent COVID-19. The donor label of this sample is uncertain.

The chain employs TRBV7-6 and TRBJ2-3; 8 bases map to TRBD1. This CDR3 region has 18 residues. V shed 5 bases, J shed 0 bases, and the junction held 13 bases outside the gene matches. In germline, CDR1 is SGHVS, CDR2 FNYEAQ. In nucleotides, the CDR3 is TGTGCCAGCAGCCGGCGATCCGGACAGGGATTAAGCACAGATACGCAGTATTTT. Translating it yields CASSRRSGQGLSTDTQYF.

The chain is built from TRBV6-5 and TRBJ1-5, with D possibly TRBD1 on 5 matching bases. The length of the CDR3 is 15 residues. Trimming took off 6 bases at V and 2 bases at J, with 14 bases between the two ends. The germline V gene has CDR1 MNHEY and CDR2 SVGAGI. In DNA form, the CDR3 reads TGTGCCAGCAGAAATCAGGGAATGGGCAATCAGCCCCAGCATTTT. It encodes CASRNQGMGNQPQHF.

The CDR3 here is CAWSTGGIYNEQFF. The CDR3, as DNA: TGTGCCTGGAGTACGGGGGGAATTTACAATGAGCAGTTCTTC. The chain combines TRBV30 with TRBJ2-1, with 7 nucleotides matching TRBD2. The V and J ends lost 2 bases and 4 bases, in that order; junction bases with no gene match: 5. The CDR3 sequence is 14 residues long. The V gene's germline CDR1 is GTSNPN and CDR2 SVGIG (reference sequence).

This chain uses TRBV5-1 with TRBJ2-5; 8 positions agree with TRBD2. Germline CDR1 reads SGHRS; CDR2 reads YFSETQ. Germline trimming cut 0 bases from V and 2 bases from J; bases unmatched to any gene: 9. CDR3 length: 17 amino acids. The CDR3 protein is CASSLVGLAGSQETQYF. The CDR3 DNA reads as TGCGCCAGCAGCTTGGTGGGGCTAGCGGGTAGTCAAGAGACCCAGTACTTC.

This clone was seen just once. V and J are TRBV18 and TRBJ2-7; possibly TRBD1 for D (5 bases). Per the germline V gene, CDR1 is KGHSH and CDR2 is LQKENI. The CDR3 contains 13 residues. The V and J ends lost 2 bases and 2 bases respectively, with 7 bases between them. Written as DNA, the CDR3 is TGTGCCAGCTCACCAGGGGCCACCTACGAGCAGTACGTC. Its protein product is CASSPGATYEQYV.

V is TRBV7-8 and J is TRBJ2-7; D is perhaps TRBD2 (6 bases). This CDR3 region has 17 residues. Trimming removed 5 bases at V and 2 bases at J, with 22 bases between. Germline V gene sequence: CDR1 SGHVS, CDR2 FQNEAQ. The CDR3 bases are TGTGCCAGCAGCGCCCGATTTTTGCGGGGTACCCCCTACGAGCAGTACTTC. Translating gives CASSARFLRGTPYEQYF.

The chain joins TRBV9 to TRBJ1-4, with a weak D call TRBD1 (5 bases). The CDR3 contains 15 residues. The V and J ends lost 4 bases and 2 bases respectively, with 12 bases between them. Germline values: CDR1 SGDLS, CDR2 YYNGEE. The CDR3 DNA reads TGTGCCAGCAGCACCTACGGGGGGACTAATGAAAAACTGTTTTTT. It translates to CASSTYGGTNEKLFF. The variable domain in full, completed from reference TRBV9 and TRBJ1-4, reads DSGVTQTPKHLITATGQRVTLRCSPRSGDLSVYWYQQSLDQGLQFLIQYYNGEERAKGNILERFSAQQFPDLHSELNLSSLELGDSALYFCASSTYGGTNEKLFFGSGTQLSVL.

V usage is TRBV5-1 and J usage is TRBJ2-1, with unresolved D. This CDR3 contains 13 residues. Trimming removed 3 bases from V and 14 bases from J, with 18 bases in between. Per the germline V gene, CDR1 is SGHRS and CDR2 is YFSETQ. The DNA for the CDR3 is TGCGCCAGCAGCTCAGGAACGGCCCAGAGAGAGTTCTTC. Translated: CASSSGTAQREFF.

This clone occurred once. The gene calls are TRBV30 and TRBJ1-1; no clear D gene. Germline CDR1 reads GTSNPN; CDR2 reads SVGIG (reference sequence). Trimming took off 0 bases at V and 1 base at J, with 3 bases between the two ends. The CDR3 has 12 residues. The CDR3 DNA sequence: TGTGCCTGGAGTGTCGGGAACACTGAAGCTTTCTTT. Its protein is CAWSVGNTEAFF.

CDR3 loop: CASTSGAINEKLFF. The CDR3 DNA follows: TGTGCCAGTACCTCAGGGGCGATCAATGAAAAACTGTTTTTT. The chain couples TRBV27 to TRBJ1-4; TRBD1 might be the D (6 bases). From germline, CDR1 is MNHEY and CDR2 SMNVEV (reference sequence). The CDR3 contains 14 residues. V was clipped by 9 bases and J by 5 bases, with 16 bases between them.

As for this clone: A much bigger clone sits one base away, suggesting this may be a read error. The gene calls are TRBV13 and TRBJ2-2, with D tentatively TRBD2 (5 bases). Germline CDR1 and CDR2: PRHDT and FYEKMQ (reference sequence). This CDR3 is 15 amino acids long. CDR3 protein: CASSFAASYTGKLFF. The CDR3 DNA reads TGTGCCAGCAGCTTTGCGGCTAGCTACACCGGGAAGCTGTTTTTT.

This clone turned up a few times. V is TRBV7-3 and J is TRBJ2-2; TRBD2 might be the D (5 bases). V was cut by 3 bases and J by 4 bases, with 9 bases left in between. The CDR3 runs 14 residues. Germline CDR1 and CDR2: SGHTA and FQGTGA. This CDR3 is CASSFEGPTGELFF. The CDR3 DNA follows: TGTGCCAGCAGCTTCGAGGGCCCCACCGGGGAGCTGTTTTTT.

This clone was seen repeatedly, ten times or more. This sequence joins TRBV6-5 and TRBJ1-1; no firm D call. There are 14 residues in the CDR3. In germline, CDR1 is MNHEY, CDR2 SVGAGI. V lost 8 bases and J lost 1, with 14 bases in between. CDR3 DNA: TGTGCCAGCTCCATGGGCAGGAAGAACACTGAAGCTTTCTTT. It yields the protein CASSMGRKNTEAFF.

The CDR3 spells CASSRDRVNTGELFF. CDR3 nucleotides: TGTGCCAGCAGTAGGGACAGGGTGAACACCGGGGAGCTGTTTTTT. V gene TRBV27 combines with J gene TRBJ2-2; 9 bases align to TRBD1. The ends lost 5 bases at V and 1 base at J; junction bases unmatched: 2. Germline V gives CDR1 MNHEY, CDR2 SMNVEV (reference sequence). The CDR3 contains 15 residues.

This chain links TRBV5-1 with TRBJ1-2; D uncertain. The CDR3 totals 15 residues. Looked up from germline, CDR1 is SGHRS and CDR2 is YFSETQ. V was clipped by 4 bases and J by 1 base, with 14 bases between them. As DNA, the CDR3 is TGCGCCAGCAGCGCCCGGGGATCTCTTAACTATGGCTACACCTTC. Encoded protein: CASSARGSLNYGYTF.

The V call is TRBV4-1, the J call TRBJ2-3, with D perhaps TRBD1 (5 bases). The germline V gene has CDR1 MGHRA and CDR2 YSYEKL. With 3 bases removed from V and 0 bases from J, the gap between germline ends came to 13 bases. The CDR3 is made up of 16 amino acids. In DNA form, the CDR3 reads TGCGCCAGCAGCCACAGCAGGGTCCCTAGCACAGATACGCAGTATTTT. Translated, it gives CASSHSRVPSTDTQYF.

In this sample, this clone turned up a few times. The chain links TRBV9 to TRBJ2-7; D unresolved. Germline CDR1 SGDLS, CDR2 YYNGEE. Trimming removed 5 bases from V and 3 bases from J, with 9 bases in between. This CDR3 has 12 residues. The CDR3 spells CASSTEDYEQYF. The CDR3 DNA sequence: TGTGCCAGCAGTACAGAAGACTACGAGCAGTACTTC.

The chain uses TRBV3-1 (or the pseudogene TRBV3-2) and TRBJ1-3, with D hard to call. The V gene's germline CDR1 is LGHDT and CDR2 YNNKEL (reference sequence). Trimming stripped 2 bases from V and 5 bases from J, with 7 bases between. This CDR3 has 13 residues. CDR3 sequence reads: CASSQSGRNTIYF. Here the CDR3 DNA reads TGTGCCAGCAGCCAATCGGGTCGAAACACCATATATTTT.

This clone has a handful of counts. V and J are TRBV4-2 and TRBJ2-7, with TRBD1 as a possible D gene (5 bases). Trimming cost V 3 bases and J 3 bases, with 21 bases left between them. This CDR3 has 17 residues. CDR1 is LGHNA, CDR2 YNFKEQ, per germline. CDR3 DNA sequence: TGTGCCAGCAGCCATTCGTTAGCCAGGGCGTCCCACTACGAGCAGTACGTC. Residues: CASSHSLARASHYEQYV.

The rearrangement links TRBV5-1 to TRBJ2-5; maybe TRBD1 (6 bases). Germline V lookup: CDR1 SGHRS, CDR2 YFSETQ. This CDR3 comprises 13 residues. V was pared by 0 bases and J by 4 bases, with 7 bases between. CDR3 amino acids: CASSLVQGETQYF. In DNA form, the CDR3 reads TGCGCCAGCAGCTTGGTACAGGGAGAGACCCAGTACTTC. The entire variable domain, with the rest obtained from reference TRBV5-1 and TRBJ2-5, is as follows: KAGVTQTPRYLIKTRGQQVTLSCSPISGHRSVSWYQQTPGQGLQFLFEYFSETQRNKGNFPGRFSGRQFSNSRSEMNVSTLELGDSALYLCASSLVQGETQYFGPGTRLLVL.

The V gene is TRBV4-1, the J gene TRBJ2-7; 11 bases match TRBD2. Germline lookup yields CDR1 MGHRA and CDR2 YSYEKL. V gave up 4 bases and J gave up 2 bases; unmatched junction bases: 4. The CDR3 runs to 15 residues. The CDR3 loop reads CASSPLAGGPYEQYF. The CDR3 DNA follows: TGCGCCAGCAGCCCCTTAGCGGGAGGGCCCTACGAGCAGTACTTC.